This TCR beta chain was found in a study of blood T cell repertoires in COVID-19. Study-wide context: Collection of acute and convalescent COVID-19 samples took place in the United States, Italy and Spain. The cDNA or gDNA used as material had been derived from T cells, B-cell-depleted T cells, or PBMCs.

Looked up from germline, CDR1 is SGHTA and CDR2 is FQGTGA. V was cut by 0 bases and J by 1 base, with 10 bases left in between. The CDR3 extends over 17 amino acids. Authors' analysis steps: For nucleated cells, counts were estimated from reference gene primer amplification. Data came from immunoSEQ multiplex PCR; TCRdb stores just in-frame clones and leaves some out. The V and J calls and clone size come from that table; D and trimming were worked out from the DNA. This repertoire shows roughly 190,000 clones, nearly 90% found once; its top ten account for 20% to 25%. The receptor was isolated from a man in his fifties or sixties with active or convalescent COVID-19. Specimen: peripheral blood. The chain joins TRBV7-3 to TRBJ2-6, with D hard to call. The DNA of the CDR3 is TGTGCCAGCAGCTTAACGAGTAGTCGGTCTGGGGCCAACGTCCTGACTTTC. Protein product: CASSLTSSRSGANVLTF.